The 30 T cell receptor beta chains below were found in one sample sequenced in a study of control samples from healthy donors and cancer patients. Repertoires were generated with immunoSEQ multiplex PCR, while TCRdb's copy carries only in-frame clones and drops some. The sample consists of around 64,000 clones, over 85% of them appearing once. Sequencing input: PBMCs. The receptors were sampled from a man aged 55-75 years with colorectal cancer.

V is TRBV7-9 and J is TRBJ2-3; 7 positions agree with TRBD1. With 2 bases clipped from V and 4 bases from J, the junction kept 0 bases outside the gene matches. The CDR3 has 13 amino acids. Germline V gene sequence: CDR1 SEHNR, CDR2 FQNEAQ (reference sequence). CDR3 sequence: CASSLRGPDTQYF. The CDR3, as DNA: TGTGCCAGCAGCTTAAGGGGGCCAGATACGCAGTATTTT.

The V gene is TRBV3-1 (or the pseudogene TRBV3-2), the J gene TRBJ1-6; D is unclear. Germline V CDR1 and CDR2: LGHDT, YNNKEL (reference sequence). The V end lost 2 bases, the J end lost 2 bases, and 13 bases lay between the germline ends. The CDR3 covers 17 residues. The CDR3 loop is CASSQPPGVTYNSPLHF. CDR3 nucleotide sequence: TGTGCCAGCAGCCAACCGCCCGGTGTAACCTATAATTCACCCCTCCACTTT.

The J gene is TRBJ1-2, the V gene TRBV2; no clear D gene. The CDR3 totals 13 residues. Per the germline V gene, CDR1 is SNHLY and CDR2 is FYNNEI. Trimming removed 7 bases from V and 2 bases from J, with 11 bases in between. The chain's CDR3 is CASTPATNYGYTF. The DNA for the CDR3 is TGTGCCAGCACACCAGCTACCAACTATGGCTACACCTTC. The full variable domain, with the rest looked up from reference TRBV2 and TRBJ1-2, is EPEVTQTPSHQVTQMGQEVILRCVPISNHLYFYWYRQILGQKVEFLVSFYNNEISEKSEIFDDQFSVERPDGSNFTLKIRSTKLEDSAMYFCASTPATNYGYTFGSGTRLTVV.

The J gene is TRBJ1-3, the V gene TRBV12-5; the D is unclear. Germline loops: CDR1 LGHNT, CDR2 FRNRAP. The CDR3 spans 15 residues. Between the trimmed V and J ends, which lost 6 bases and 0 bases, there was a span of 12 bases. CDR3 nucleotide sequence: TGTGCTAGTGGACACCCACCGTCCTCTGGAAACACCATATATTTT. It is translated as CASGHPPSSGNTIYF.

V gene TRBV7-3 combines with J gene TRBJ2-2; D might be TRBD1 or TRBD2, each matching 6 bases. V lost 2 bases and J 2 bases, leaving 12 bases between the germline ends. Germline V gene lookup returns CDR1 SGHTA and CDR2 FQGTGA. The CDR3 consists of 16 residues. The CDR3 here is CASSLRRGGNTGELFF. DNA for the CDR3: TGTGCCAGCAGCTTACGCAGGGGAGGCAACACCGGGGAGCTGTTTTTT.

The rearrangement joins TRBV9 to TRBJ1-3, with D possibly matching TRBD1 (5 bases). The CDR3 covers 14 residues. V lost 6 bases to trimming and J lost 2 bases, with 12 bases between them. Looked up from germline, CDR1 is SGDLS and CDR2 is YYNGEE. The CDR3 DNA sequence: TGTGCCAGCAAGGGGTCGGGGCCTGGAAACACCATATATTTT. The encoded protein is CASKGSGPGNTIYF.

The chain recombines TRBV4-3 with TRBJ1-2; D remains ambiguous. The CDR3 runs to 14 residues. V lost 0 bases and J 2 bases, leaving 7 bases between the germline ends. CDR1 and CDR2 (germline): LGHNA, YSLEER. The CDR3 sequence is CASSQDRANYGYTF. CDR3 DNA sequence: TGCGCCAGCAGCCAAGACCGGGCCAACTATGGCTACACCTTC.

This chain uses TRBV27 with TRBJ1-2, with 9 bases fitting TRBD1. The V segment lost 0 bases and the J segment 2 bases; nucleotides outside the gene matches: 1. Germline V gene data show CDR1 as MNHEY and CDR2 as SMNVEV (reference sequence). The CDR3 has 15 residues. CDR3 coding DNA: TGTGCCAGCAGTTTATCTGGGACAGGGAACTATGGCTACACCTTC. This sequence encodes CASSLSGTGNYGYTF.

V and J are TRBV19 and TRBJ2-7, with D perhaps matching TRBD1 (5 bases). Trimming stripped 2 bases from V and 2 bases from J, with 13 bases between. This CDR3 comprises 15 residues. CDR1 and CDR2 (germline): LNHDA, SQIVND (reference sequence). The CDR3 sequence is CASSIYWGRTYEQYF. The CDR3 DNA reads as TGTGCCAGTAGTATATACTGGGGCCGGACCTACGAGCAGTACTTC.

The chain couples TRBV7-9 to TRBJ2-1; the match to TRBD2 covers 10 bases. V was clipped by 5 bases and J by 4 bases; unmatched bases: 5. The CDR3 is made up of 15 amino acids. In germline, CDR1 is SEHNR, CDR2 FQNEAQ (reference sequence). CDR3 sequence reads: CASSISGGAYNEQFF. The CDR3 nucleotides read TGTGCCAGCAGCATCAGCGGGGGGGCGTACAATGAGCAGTTCTTC.

The genes are TRBV10-3 and TRBJ1-6; 8 bases fit TRBD1. The germline gives CDR1 ENHRY, CDR2 SYGVKD. Trimming took 6 bases from V and 7 from J; bases not matched to a gene: 2. The CDR3 has 13 residues. DNA of the CDR3: TGTGCCATCAGGGACAGGGAGAATTCACCCCTCCACTTT. This encodes CAIRDRENSPLHF.

The J gene is TRBJ2-2, the V gene TRBV19, with 8 bases lining up with TRBD2. CDR3 length equals 20 residues. The trim removed 5 bases at V and 1 base at J, leaving 18 bases unmatched. Germline V gene lookup returns CDR1 LNHDA and CDR2 SQIVND (reference sequence). CDR3 nucleotide sequence: TGTGCCAGTAGTCAGTGGTGGGGTAGCGGGGCCCCAGGGAACACCGGGGAGCTGTTTTTT. Translating it yields CASSQWWGSGAPGNTGELFF.

This chain links TRBV4-1 with TRBJ2-7; TRBD2 matches at 7 bases. The trim removed 3 bases at V and 3 bases at J, leaving 8 bases unmatched. CDR3 size: 15 residues. The germline V gene has CDR1 MGHRA and CDR2 YSYEKL. The CDR3: CASSQPREAYYEQYF. DNA for the CDR3: TGCGCCAGCAGCCAGCCCCGGGAGGCGTACTACGAGCAGTACTTC.

The V and J genes are TRBV24-1 and TRBJ1-5; a possible D gene is TRBD1 (5 bases). Trimming pared 1 base from V and 2 bases from J, leaving 23 bases between. The CDR3 covers 20 residues. The germline V gene encodes CDR1 KGHDR and CDR2 SFDVKD. The CDR3 DNA sequence: TGTGCCACCAGTGATTTCGGCGGGGCAGGGAGAGCCGAAGGCAATCAGCCCCAGCATTTT. Encoded protein: CATSDFGGAGRAEGNQPQHF.

The V call is TRBV2, the J call TRBJ1-2, with no clear D. The CDR3 is 14 residues long. CDR1 and CDR2 (germline): SNHLY, FYNNEI. Trimming took off 4 bases at V and 7 bases at J, with 16 bases between the two ends. This CDR3 is CASSGRETAVGYTF. CDR3 DNA: TGTGCCAGCAGTGGGAGAGAGACCGCGGTTGGCTACACCTTC.

The V gene is TRBV4-3, the J gene TRBJ2-7; no clear D gene. From germline, CDR1 is LGHNA and CDR2 YSLEER. The CDR3 length is 13 residues. V was trimmed by 0 bases and J by 3 bases, leaving 6 bases between them. The CDR3 loop reads CASSQDLYYEQYF. The CDR3 nucleotides read TGCGCCAGCAGCCAAGATCTGTACTACGAGCAGTACTTC.

The rearrangement uses TRBV2 and TRBJ1-1, with no clear D. Germline assignment: CDR1 SNHLY and CDR2 FYNNEI. The germline V and J ends were trimmed by 4 bases and 1 base, with 7 bases remaining between them. This CDR3 has 13 residues. In DNA, the CDR3 is TGTGCCAGCAGTGGCGGACCGAACACTGAAGCTTTCTTT. Translating gives CASSGGPNTEAFF.

A remark on this clone: The same CDR3 arises from other DNA sequences in this sample as well. V usage is TRBV7-9 and J usage is TRBJ2-7; D may match TRBD1 or TRBD2 (6 bases each). This CDR3 comprises 16 residues. V lost 1 base to trimming and J lost 2 bases, with 15 bases between them. CDR1 is SEHNR and CDR2 is FQNEAQ in the germline V gene (reference sequence). The CDR3 spells CASSLGGAGGAYEQYF. The CDR3 nucleotides are TGTGCCAGCAGCTTAGGGGGGGCCGGGGGAGCCTACGAGCAGTACTTC.

This clone was seen only once. The genes are TRBV18 and TRBJ2-2; D is uncertain. From germline, CDR1 is KGHSH and CDR2 LQKENI. The CDR3 is 15 amino acids. V lost 0 bases and J 2 bases, leaving 7 bases between the germline ends. CDR3 region: CASSPPNRNTGELFF. The CDR3 nucleotides read TGTGCCAGCTCACCACCAAACAGAAACACCGGGGAGCTGTTTTTT.

The rearrangement links TRBV5-1 to TRBJ1-1; no firm D call. The germline V gene encodes CDR1 SGHRS and CDR2 YFSETQ. Trimming removed 0 bases from V and 4 bases from J, with 4 bases in between. The CDR3 sequence is 12 residues long. This CDR3 reads CASSLEATEAFF. The CDR3 DNA reads TGCGCCAGCAGCTTGGAAGCCACTGAAGCTTTCTTT.

The chain is built from TRBV30 and TRBJ2-7, with D uncertain. Germline V gene lookup returns CDR1 GTSNPN and CDR2 SVGIG (reference sequence). The CDR3 is 12 amino acids. With 0 bases removed from V and 3 bases from J, the gap between germline ends came to 6 bases. As DNA, the CDR3 is TGTGCCTGGAGTGTGCAGGACTACGAGCAGTACTTC. As protein: CAWSVQDYEQYF.

This sequence joins TRBV29-1 and TRBJ2-4; D remains unclear. CDR3 size: 15 residues. Germline loops: CDR1 SQVTM, CDR2 ANQGSEA. Between the trimmed V and J ends, which lost 0 bases and 0 bases, there was a span of 9 bases. CDR3 sequence: CSVEDPSLAKNIQYF. In nucleotides, the CDR3 is TGCAGCGTTGAAGATCCCAGTCTAGCCAAAAACATTCAGTACTTC.

The chain uses TRBV2 and TRBJ1-5; 9 nucleotides align to TRBD1. From germline, CDR1 is SNHLY and CDR2 FYNNEI. CDR3 length: 14 amino acids. Trimming at V came to 6 bases and at J to 4 bases, leaving 4 bases not matched to a gene. The DNA of the CDR3 is TGTGCCAGCAGCGGACAGGGGCGGAATCAGCCCCAGCATTTT. It encodes CASSGQGRNQPQHF.

As to this clone: This sample includes further DNA sequences coding for the same CDR3. DNA for the CDR3: TGTGCCAGCACCCCGGTCTCAGGGGTGGGGGATACTGAAGCTTTCTTT. Protein product: CASTPVSGVGDTEAFF. The genes are TRBV6-2 or TRBV6-3 and TRBJ1-1, with D tentatively TRBD1 (6 bases). Germline V gene lookup returns CDR1 MNHEY and CDR2 SVGEGT. V was shortened by 7 bases and J by 5 bases, with 23 bases between the two germline ends. CDR3 length: 16 residues.

This rearrangement joins TRBV27 to TRBJ2-7; 7 bases map to TRBD2. Unmatched junction bases numbered 8, after V lost 6 bases and J lost 3 bases. Germline assignment: CDR1 MNHEY and CDR2 SMNVEV (reference sequence). The CDR3 spans 14 residues. For the CDR3, the DNA is TGTGCCAGCAGCCTTAAGCGGGGTGGCTACGAGCAGTACTTC. Translating gives CASSLKRGGYEQYF.

The J gene is TRBJ2-7, the V gene TRBV11-2; D may be TRBD1 (5 bases). The CDR3 runs 12 residues. In germline, CDR1 is SGHAT, CDR2 FQNNGV. Trimming pared 5 bases from V and 3 bases from J, leaving 8 bases between. This chain's CDR3 is CASSTQVYEQYF. CDR3 sequence (DNA): TGTGCCAGCAGCACACAGGTCTACGAGCAGTACTTC.

The chain employs TRBV6-5 and TRBJ1-5; the D gene is possibly TRBD1 (5 bases). The CDR3 has 15 amino acids. Between the trimmed V and J ends, which lost 6 bases and 6 bases, there was a span of 18 bases. From germline, CDR1 is MNHEY and CDR2 SVGAGI. CDR3 residues: CASSSTPSGLQPQHF. CDR3 bases: TGTGCCAGCAGCTCCACCCCGTCAGGGCTTCAGCCCCAGCATTTT.

V and J are TRBV5-5 and TRBJ2-7; D gene ambiguous. The germline V gene encodes CDR1 SGHKS and CDR2 YYEKEE (reference sequence). The CDR3 totals 15 residues. V lost 2 bases to trimming and J lost 6 bases, with 18 bases between them. Written as DNA, the CDR3 is TGTGCCAGCAGCTTTGGCAGTAACCTTTCAGGCGAGCAGTACTTC. It codes for CASSFGSNLSGEQYF.

The chain couples TRBV3-1 (or the pseudogene TRBV3-2) to TRBJ2-7; 7 bases match TRBD1. CDR3 length: 16 amino acids. Losses at the gene ends were 0 bases for V and 0 bases for J; bases not matched to a gene: 5. The germline CDR1 and CDR2 sequences are LGHDT and YNNKEL (reference sequence). The CDR3 nucleotides read TGTGCCAGCAGCCAAGAAGCGGCAGGGGGCTCCTACGAGCAGTACTTC. Translating it yields CASSQEAAGGSYEQYF.

The rearrangement uses TRBV27 and TRBJ2-5; 12 bases align to TRBD2. This CDR3 is 17 amino acids long. The V and J ends lost 4 bases and 5 bases, in that order; junction bases with no gene match: 11. Germline CDR1 and CDR2: MNHEY and SMNVEV (reference sequence). The CDR3 DNA reads TGTGCCAGCAGTTCCGCTAGCGGGGGGGCCTACAAGGAGACCCAGTACTTC. This encodes CASSSASGGAYKETQYF.